This is a list of T cell receptor beta chains from one sample in a study of molecular identifiers for immune sequencing clone quantification. Each CDR3 protein gets one entry after TCRdb re-called the PCR reads with MiXCR. The sample lists just under 650,000 distinct CDR3 sequences; about 20% were seen once. Source material: naive CD8+ T cells from blood, with Jurkat cell RNA spiked in. The receptor source for this set is a human donor in good health. Some libraries in this study had Jurkat cell RNA spiked in. Both conserved end residues are part of each CDR3. A D gene is named only where the DNA matches it firmly. Size tells how often a clone was seen (once, few, many) or the class of an expanded clone, and some rows leave it out.

d_gene	abundance	v_gene	j_gene	CDR3aa	CDR3nt
TRBD1	many	TRBV9	TRBJ2-7	CASSVGGTAAYEQYF	TGTGCCAGCAGCGTAGGGGGGACAGCGGCCTACGAGCAGTACTTC
-	-	TRBV12-3/TRBV12-4	TRBJ2-7	CASTHSFQHGGFYEQYF	TGTGCCAGCACCCACTCGTTTCAACACGGGGGCTTCTACGAGCAGTACTTC
-	many	TRBV21-1	TRBJ2-7	CASSFRGEGFYEQYF	TGTGCCAGCAGCTTCCGGGGCGAAGGGTTTTACGAGCAGTACTTC
-	many	TRBV7-9	TRBJ2-7	CASSLATGLVEQYF	TGTGCCAGCAGCTTAGCTACAGGACTGGTCGAGCAGTACTTC
-	many	TRBV19	TRBJ1-5	CAGGRDSYQPQHF	TGTGCCGGTGGCAGAGACTCGTATCAGCCCCAGCATTTT
-	-	TRBV6-5	TRBJ2-7	CASSYSRSYVQYF	TGTGCCAGCAGTTACTCTCGTTCCTACGTGCAGTACTTC
-	-	TRBV7-9	TRBJ2-5	CASSVSGTQETQYF	TGTGCCAGCAGCGTTAGCGGAACACAAGAGACCCAGTACTTC
-	few	TRBV29-1	TRBJ2-1	CSALRVGRNEQFF	TGCAGCGCCCTCAGGGTGGGGCGCAATGAGCAGTTCTTC
-	many	TRBV5-8	TRBJ2-7	CASSLKLTYEQYF	TGTGCCAGCAGCTTGAAACTGACATACGAGCAGTACTTC
-	-	TRBV7-9	TRBJ2-2	CASSPEVGNTGELFF	TGTGCCAGCAGCCCCGAGGTTGGGAACACCGGGGAGCTGTTTTTT
-	few	TRBV5-1	TRBJ1-2	CASSFSTGVLSYGYTF	TGCGCCAGCAGCTTTAGCACAGGAGTGTTGAGCTATGGCTACACCTTC
TRBD2	-	TRBV6-5	TRBJ2-3	CASSTLSGGAADTQYF	TGTGCCAGCAGTACCCTAAGCGGGGGGGCCGCAGATACGCAGTATTTT
TRBD1	-	TRBV12-3/TRBV12-4	TRBJ2-5	CASRYRGTGQETQYF	TGTGCCAGCAGATATCGCGGGACAGGCCAGGAGACCCAGTACTTC
-	many	TRBV25-1	TRBJ1-1	CASSREWDLIEAFF	TGTGCCAGCAGCCGGGAATGGGACTTAATTGAAGCTTTCTTT
-	many	TRBV14	TRBJ2-2	CASSPILGTGELFF	TGTGCCAGCAGCCCTATACTTGGCACCGGGGAGCTGTTTTTT
-	few	TRBV7-9	TRBJ2-7	CASSLVVSAYSYEQYF	TGTGCCAGCAGCTTAGTAGTTTCAGCCTACTCCTACGAGCAGTACTTC
TRBD2	many	TRBV27	TRBJ2-2	CASSLLPSGVNTGELFF	TGTGCCAGCAGTTTGCTCCCTAGCGGGGTTAACACCGGGGAGCTGTTTTTT
-	many	TRBV3-1	TRBJ1-2	CASSQVNYGYTF	TGTGCCAGCAGCCAAGTCAACTATGGCTACACCTTC
-	many	TRBV12-3/TRBV12-4	TRBJ1-2	CASNNPGLSNGYTF	TGTGCCAGTAACAACCCGGGTCTCAGTAATGGCTACACCTTC
-	few	TRBV5-8	TRBJ1-6	CASSLGRAGYNSPLHF	TGTGCCAGCAGCTTAGGAAGGGCCGGGTATAATTCACCCCTCCACTTT
-	many	TRBV4-3	TRBJ2-7	CASSQDPDRTYEQYF	TGCGCCAGCAGCCAAGATCCAGACAGGACCTACGAGCAGTACTTC
TRBD1	-	TRBV4-3	TRBJ2-7	CASSQDRGQGIYEQYF	TGCGCCAGCAGCCAAGATCGGGGACAGGGAATCTACGAGCAGTACTTC
-	few	TRBV20-1	TRBJ1-5	CSASKVGEGNQPQHF	TGCAGTGCTAGTAAAGTGGGTGAGGGCAATCAGCCCCAGCATTTT
-	many	TRBV10-1	TRBJ2-5	CASNEPETQYF	TGCGCCAGCAATGAGCCAGAGACCCAGTACTTC
-	-	TRBV27	TRBJ2-7	CASSSSNQGNEQYF	TGTGCCAGCAGTTCATCAAACCAGGGTAACGAGCAGTACTTC
-	many	TRBV7-2	TRBJ2-7	CASSLVREYSYEQYF	TGTGCCAGCAGCTTAGTGAGGGAATACTCCTACGAGCAGTACTTC
TRBD1	few	TRBV13	TRBJ2-7	CASSPQGARLGVEQYF	TGTGCCAGCAGCCCACAGGGGGCCAGGTTGGGGGTTGAGCAGTACTTC
-	many	TRBV6-1	TRBJ2-7	CASSPRGNSYEQYF	TGTGCCAGCAGCCCGAGGGGAAACTCCTACGAGCAGTACTTC
-	many	TRBV11-2	TRBJ2-7	CASSLVRGDREQYF	TGTGCCAGCAGCTTAGTGCGGGGAGACCGCGAGCAGTACTTC
-	few	TRBV6-2/TRBV6-3	TRBJ2-5	CASQYRGPQETQYF	TGTGCCAGTCAATATCGGGGGCCGCAAGAGACCCAGTACTTC
-	many	TRBV12-3/TRBV12-4	TRBJ2-6	CASSFSGNSLSGANVLTF	TGTGCCAGCAGTTTCTCCGGGAACAGCCTCTCTGGGGCCAACGTCCTGACTTTC
-	-	TRBV3-1	TRBJ2-7	CASSQDPFGGSSYEQYF	TGTGCCAGCAGCCAAGATCCGTTCGGGGGTAGCTCCTACGAGCAGTACTTC
-	many	TRBV5-6	TRBJ2-5	CASSLVAEQETQYF	TGTGCCAGCAGCTTGGTAGCGGAACAAGAGACCCAGTACTTC
TRBD1	few	TRBV5-6	TRBJ2-4	CASSWTGSGIQYF	TGTGCCAGCAGCTGGACAGGGTCCGGCATTCAGTACTTC
-	-	TRBV12-3/TRBV12-4	TRBJ1-3	CASAPSGAGNTIYF	TGTGCCAGCGCGCCGTCAGGGGCTGGAAACACCATATATTTT
TRBD2	many	TRBV20-1	TRBJ2-7	CSAKIAGPTLYEQYF	TGCAGTGCTAAAATAGCGGGCCCAACCTTGTACGAGCAGTACTTC
-	many	TRBV7-9	TRBJ1-6	CASSLAHGGSPLHF	TGTGCCAGCAGCTTAGCGCATGGGGGCTCACCCCTCCACTTT
-	-	TRBV5-3	TRBJ1-1	CASSPSSRTEAFF	TGTGCCAGCAGCCCCTCCAGTCGTACTGAAGCTTTCTTT
-	few	TRBV29-1	TRBJ2-1	CSVEDLGRGSYNEQFF	TGCAGCGTTGAAGATCTTGGGCGGGGCTCCTACAATGAGCAGTTCTTC